This T cell receptor beta chain came from a study of OX40 agonist ivuxolimab in advanced cancers. The overall study: It was ivuxolimab, an agonistic anti-OX40 (CD134) antibody, that patients were treated with. Three individuals attained partial responses, comprising one hepatocellular carcinoma case and two cutaneous melanoma cases.

V lost 2 bases, J lost 5 bases, and 15 bases lay in between. The V gene's germline CDR1 is SQVTM and CDR2 ANQGSEA. The CDR3 totals 15 residues. Repertoires were generated with immunoSEQ multiplex PCR, while TCRdb's copy carries only in-frame clones and drops some. The repertoire holds some 96,000 clones, with 80% to 95% as singletons. This receptor was obtained from an adult with an advanced solid tumor such as melanoma, head and neck, liver or kidney cancer. Specimen: CD4+ or CD8+ T cells sorted from blood, collected in a trial of the OX40 agonist ivuxolimab. The chain combines TRBV29-1 with TRBJ2-2, with a tentative D call TRBD2 (5 bases). In DNA, the CDR3 is TGCAGCGTTGAATTGGGAGAGGGTCGGACCGGGGAGCTGTTTTTT. This gives the protein CSVELGEGRTGELFF.